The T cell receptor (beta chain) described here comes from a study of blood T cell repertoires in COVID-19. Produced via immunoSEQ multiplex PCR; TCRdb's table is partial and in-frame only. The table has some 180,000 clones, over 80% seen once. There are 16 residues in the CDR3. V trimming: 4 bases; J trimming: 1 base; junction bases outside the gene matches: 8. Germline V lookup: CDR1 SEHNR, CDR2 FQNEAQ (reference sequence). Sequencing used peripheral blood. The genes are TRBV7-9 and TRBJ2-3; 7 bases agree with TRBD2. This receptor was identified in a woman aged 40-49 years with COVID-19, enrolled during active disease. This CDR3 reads CASSSGHAGGTDTQYF. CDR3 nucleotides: TGTGCCAGCAGCTCGGGTCATGCGGGGGGCACAGATACGCAGTATTTT.